This TCR beta chain derives from a study of shared clonotypes between healthy human individuals. Study-level information: Sampling drew on donors who were two women and a few men aged 18 to 49.

Comments on this clone: Antigen: not known.

Naivety among CD8 cells was defined by CD45RO negativity and positive CCR7 selection, thereby excluding terminally differentiated effector memory CD45RA+ cells. Per the germline V gene, CDR1 is SGHNT and CDR2 is YYREEE (reference sequence). This CDR3 is built from 20 residues. V trimming: 0 bases; J trimming: 1 base; junction bases outside the gene matches: 16. Regarding the study as a whole: Estimated clonotype richness was generally higher in naive than memory subsets. For naive CD4 cells, roughly 5% of clonotypes were shared across a handful of donors. Sampling involved blood alone; tissue repertoires likely differ.

The repertoire was sequenced with immunoSEQ multiplex PCR; TCRdb's copy has only in-frame clones and lacks some. Among about 2.1 million clones, roughly 95% were seen once, and the ten largest hold about 1.6%. The chain is built from TRBV5-4 and TRBJ2-7; 10 bases align to TRBD2. The TCR was taken from a man aged 18 to 30 in good health. Some clones in this sample may be carry-over from other donors' samples. Sample: naive CD8+ T cells from PBMCs. The CDR3 DNA follows: TGTGCCAGCAGCTTGGCCGGAACCGGGACTAGCGCTAGGGGTTCCTACGAGCAGTACTTC. This translates into CASSLAGTGTSARGSYEQYF.